The T cell receptor beta chain described here comes from a study of CD8 T cells in ankylosing spondylitis. Study-wide results and caveats: The authors reported significant enrichment of disease-linked clones in matched ankylosing spondylitis synovial fluid. About 8 highly homologous variants formed a TCR beta motif that appeared characteristic of ankylosing spondylitis blood. Disease-linked clones bore a CD8+ phenotype, appearing relatively rarely in peripheral blood. Some of the motif variants had earlier been found in reactive arthritis patients' fluid and blood.

In germline, CDR1 is KGHDR, CDR2 SFDVKD. The CDR3 covers 15 residues. The ends were cut back, 1 base at V and 5 bases at J, with 11 bases in the middle. Details on this clonotype: Antigen specificity is unknown.

TCRdb called the 5' RACE reads again in MiXCR, with one record for every CDR3 protein. The sample gives roughly 400,000 distinct CDR3 sequences, around 22% of which show up once; less than 20% is in the top ten. V and J are TRBV24-1 and TRBJ2-1; D gene uncertain. The specimen sequenced was blood, either unsorted or a sorted T cell fraction (not recorded which). The sequence was collected from a male donor with ankylosing spondylitis. This chain's CDR3 is CATSDFGSVNNEQFF. CDR3 coding DNA: TGTGCCACCAGTGATTTCGGTTCGGTAAACAATGAGCAGTTCTTC.